The rows below give T cell receptor beta chains drawn from one sample of a study of response to subunit inactivated influenza vaccine. TCRdb processed the RT-PCR reads anew with MiXCR; each CDR3 protein has one entry. The profile shows a few hundred thousand distinct CDR3 sequences, around 22% of them singletons. The starting material was PBMCs from blood, obtained approximately 22 months after vaccination. The origin of the receptors is a man aged 45-69 years who received an inactivated influenza vaccine. The CDR3 runs from the conserved cysteine through the conserved F or W. A D gene is named only where the DNA matches it firmly. For some rows the clone size is stated as once, few or many, or as a class when expanded; others skip it.

D: TRBD2
J: TRBJ2-2
size: NA
V: TRBV28
DNA: TGTGCCAGCAATCCGGCGGGGCGGGAGTATGTCGGGGAGCTGTTTTTT
CDR3: CASNPAGREYVGELFF

D: TRBD1
J: TRBJ1-4
size: few
V: TRBV7-9
DNA: TGTGCCAGCAGCGGACAGGTCACTGAAAAACTGTTTTTT
CDR3: CASSGQVTEKLFF

D: TRBD1
J: TRBJ1-1
size: many
V: TRBV6-1
DNA: TGTGCCAGCAGGGGACAGGGGAGGAACACTGAAGCTTTCTTT
CDR3: CASRGQGRNTEAFF

D: TRBD2
J: TRBJ2-2
size: few
V: TRBV4-2
DNA: TGTGCCAGCAGCCATAGCGGGACGAACACCGGGGAGCTGTTTTTT
CDR3: CASSHSGTNTGELFF

D: NA
J: TRBJ2-1
size: NA
V: TRBV6-2/TRBV6-3
DNA: TGTGCCAGCAGTTTGTATTGGTATGAGCAGTTCTTC
CDR3: CASSLYWYEQFF

D: TRBD1
J: TRBJ1-6
size: few
V: TRBV3-1
DNA: TGTGCCAGCAGCCGGGACAGGGATTCACCCCTCCACTTT
CDR3: CASSRDRDSPLHF

D: NA
J: TRBJ2-7
size: few
V: TRBV3-1
DNA: TGTGCCAGCAGCCAAGAAAGAACGGCCGGCGAGCAGTACTTC
CDR3: CASSQERTAGEQYF

D: NA
J: TRBJ2-1
size: NA
V: TRBV7-9
DNA: TGTGCCAGCAGCAAATCCAATGAGCAGTTCTTC
CDR3: CASSKSNEQFF

D: NA
J: TRBJ1-5
size: NA
V: TRBV11-2
DNA: TGTGCCAGCAGCTTAGGCCGGGCCCCTCATATAGGGCGGCAGCCCCAGCATTTT
CDR3: CASSLGRAPHIGRQPQHF

D: NA
J: TRBJ1-2
size: few
V: TRBV7-2
DNA: TGTGCCAGCAGCTTCCTGGGAGCTAACTATGGCTACACCTTC
CDR3: CASSFLGANYGYTF